These 25 T cell receptor beta chains were sequenced from one sample in a study of cytomegalovirus exposure and HLA in healthy donors. The primer mix had 60 Vbeta and 13 Jbeta primers. The table came from immunoSEQ multiplex PCR; TCRdb's copy has only in-frame clones and leaves some out. The sample has 75,000 to 100,000 clones; roughly 79% are singletons. The specimen sequenced was PBMCs. The receptors were sampled from a woman between 65 and 79 years old in good health and CMV-seropositive.

The chain employs TRBV27 and TRBJ2-7; 7 bases align to TRBD1. The germline V gene has CDR1 MNHEY and CDR2 SMNVEV (reference sequence). Trimming took 6 bases from V and 0 from J; bases not matched to a gene: 11. The length of the CDR3 is 16 residues. CDR3 amino acids: CASSLFGTETSYEQYF. CDR3 nucleotides: TGTGCCAGCAGCCTCTTTGGGACAGAGACCTCCTACGAGCAGTACTTC.

The CDR3 DNA follows: TGTGCCAGTAGCCGAAGGGCAGGGGAAAATACTGAAGCTTTCTTT. This codes for CASSRRAGENTEAFF. The J gene is TRBJ1-1, the V gene TRBV19; the D gene is possibly TRBD1 (6 bases). V gave up 6 bases and J gave up 5 bases, with 19 bases separating them. This CDR3 has 15 residues. The germline CDR1 and CDR2 sequences are LNHDA and SQIVND (reference sequence).

This CDR3 is CASSLKGVAYEQYF. CDR3 in DNA: TGCGCCAGCAGCTTGAAAGGGGTTGCCTACGAGCAGTACTTC. The chain uses TRBV5-1 and TRBJ2-7; the D gene is possibly TRBD1 (5 bases). The CDR3 is 14 residues long. The germline gives CDR1 SGHRS, CDR2 YFSETQ. The V and J ends lost 1 base and 2 bases respectively, with 10 bases between them. Variable domain in full (rest from reference TRBV5-1 and TRBJ2-7): KAGVTQTPRYLIKTRGQQVTLSCSPISGHRSVSWYQQTPGQGLQFLFEYFSETQRNKGNFPGRFSGRQFSNSRSEMNVSTLELGDSALYLCASSLKGVAYEQYFGPGTRLTVT.

The V and J genes are TRBV19 and TRBJ1-6; D unclear. The V and J ends lost 5 bases and 5 bases respectively, with 7 bases between them. Germline values: CDR1 LNHDA, CDR2 SQIVND (reference sequence). The CDR3 consists of 13 residues. The CDR3 loop reads CASSHGNNSPLHF. The DNA for the CDR3 is TGTGCCAGTAGTCATGGCAATAATTCACCCCTCCACTTT.

V and J are TRBV18 and TRBJ2-7; 8 bases line up with TRBD1. Per germline, CDR1 KGHSH and CDR2 LQKENI. The junction had 4 bases not matched to a gene; V was cut back by 3 bases and J by 3 bases. The CDR3 extends over 14 amino acids. This CDR3 is CASSPSRGHYEQYF. CDR3 nucleotides: TGTGCCAGCTCACCGTCCAGGGGGCACTACGAGCAGTACTTC.

The J gene is TRBJ2-5, the V gene TRBV5-1; 15 bases match TRBD2. Germline V lookup: CDR1 SGHRS, CDR2 YFSETQ. The CDR3 runs to 17 residues. V was clipped by 5 bases and J by 4 bases; unmatched bases: 9. DNA of the CDR3: TGCGCCAGCAGGTTCGGACTAGCGGGAGGGCCGTCAGAGACCCAGTACTTC. The encoded protein is CASRFGLAGGPSETQYF.

The chain combines TRBV14 with TRBJ1-2, with TRBD1 matching 7 bases. The CDR3 is 13 residues long. With 2 bases clipped from V and 13 bases from J, the junction kept 10 bases outside the gene matches. From germline, CDR1 is SGHDN and CDR2 FVKESK. Here the CDR3 reads CASSQTLTGASTF. CDR3 nucleotide sequence: TGTGCCAGCAGCCAAACTTTAACAGGGGCCTCCACCTTC.

V and J are TRBV5-1 and TRBJ1-3; D remains unclear. The CDR3 is 15 amino acids. Germline CDR1 and CDR2: SGHRS and YFSETQ. The V gene lost 0 bases and the J gene lost 2 bases, with 9 bases spanning the gap. CDR3 in DNA: TGCGCCAGCAGCTTGGACGCCTCAGCTGGAAACACCATATATTTT. It codes for CASSLDASAGNTIYF.

V and J are TRBV28 and TRBJ2-7, with 8 bases identical to TRBD1. V lost 4 bases and J lost 3; bases outside the gene matches: 8. There are 15 residues in the CDR3. The V gene's germline CDR1 is MDHEN and CDR2 SYDVKM. The CDR3: CASSWTGLKSYEQYF. The DNA of the CDR3 is TGTGCCAGCAGTTGGACAGGGCTTAAGAGCTACGAGCAGTACTTC.

This clone was seen a single time. The chain has TRBV4-2 and TRBJ2-7, with D possibly TRBD1 on 5 matching bases. The CDR3 is 13 amino acids. The germline V gene has CDR1 LGHNA and CDR2 YNFKEQ. Trimming shortened V by 4 bases and J by 1 base, and 8 bases separated the two germline ends. The CDR3 DNA follows: TGTGCCAGCAGCCTTCCAGGGTCCTACGAGCAGTACTTC. Protein: CASSLPGSYEQYF.

Worth noting for this clone: The junction does not match germline at one end; this may be a read error. The V gene is TRBV7-7, the J gene TRBJ2-2, with D unresolved. Germline V gene data show CDR1 as SSHAT and CDR2 as FNYEAQ (reference sequence). The CDR3 is 14 amino acids. The CDR3 reads CASSLGQNTGELFF. The CDR3 DNA sequence: TGTGCTAGCAGCTTAGGTCAGAACACCGGGGAGCTGTTTTTT.

The V gene is TRBV19, the J gene TRBJ1-5; D gene ambiguous. The CDR3 consists of 13 residues. Germline assignment: CDR1 LNHDA and CDR2 SQIVND (reference sequence). Trimming pared 4 bases from V and 6 bases from J, leaving 10 bases between. The CDR3 loop reads CASSRLLLQPQHF. DNA of the CDR3: TGTGCCAGTAGTAGACTCCTTCTTCAGCCCCAGCATTTT.

This clone has just one count. The rearrangement joins TRBV4-3 to TRBJ2-7; TRBD1 agrees at 7 bases. Germline V gene sequence: CDR1 LGHNA, CDR2 YSLEER. J gave up 3 bases and V 1 base, and 6 bases lay outside the gene matches. The CDR3 covers 15 residues. This CDR3 reads CASSQGRDSLYEQYF. The CDR3 coding sequence is TGCGCCAGCAGCCAAGGACGGGACAGTCTCTACGAGCAGTACTTC.

This clone was seen only a few times. This chain links TRBV10-3 with TRBJ2-7; TRBD2 aligns across 7 bases. Germline assignment: CDR1 ENHRY and CDR2 SYGVKD. There are 14 residues in the CDR3. Unmatched junction bases numbered 6, after V lost 6 bases and J lost 1 base. The CDR3 bases are TGTGCCATCAGGAGGGAGGGTCGGTCCTACGAGCAGTACTTC. Protein sequence: CAIRREGRSYEQYF.

This clone was recorded a few times. The limits of the CDR3 on the DNA are not certain, so only TCRdb's listed CDR3 is given. The genes are TRBV27 and TRBJ2-7; TRBD1 is taken as the D call from the table, unchecked against the DNA. The CDR3 length equals 15 residues, ends included. CDR1 is MNHEY and CDR2 is SMNVEV in the germline V gene (reference sequence). CDR3 sequence reads: CASSSSTGGLYEQYF.

In this sample, this clone turned up a few times. V and J are TRBV5-1 and TRBJ2-1; D call uncertain. The V gene's germline CDR1 is SGHRS and CDR2 YFSETQ. This CDR3 comprises 15 residues. Between the trimmed V and J ends, which lost 5 bases and 0 bases, there was a span of 12 bases. This CDR3 reads CASRLTESSYNEQFF. The CDR3 coding sequence is TGCGCCAGCAGGTTGACTGAAAGCTCCTACAATGAGCAGTTCTTC.

The chain is built from TRBV6-5 and TRBJ2-3, with unresolved D. V shed 8 bases and J shed 4 bases, with 13 bases lying between them. CDR1 and CDR2 (germline): MNHEY, SVGAGI. The CDR3 has 13 amino acids. The CDR3 loop is CASASRPADTQYF. In nucleotides, the CDR3 is TGTGCCAGCGCTTCCAGGCCGGCAGATACGCAGTATTTT.

This rearrangement joins TRBV7-9 to TRBJ1-1; D is ambiguous. The length of the CDR3 is 14 residues. Trimming removed 1 base from V and 0 bases from J, with 6 bases in between. The germline V gene encodes CDR1 SEHNR and CDR2 FQNEAQ (reference sequence). The DNA for the CDR3 is TGTGCCAGCAGCTTAGGAAGAGTGAACACTGAAGCTTTCTTT. It translates to CASSLGRVNTEAFF.

The J gene is TRBJ1-3, the V gene TRBV2; D is unclear. Germline CDR1 reads SNHLY; CDR2 reads FYNNEI. This CDR3 is built from 12 residues. Trimming left V 8 bases short and J 4 bases short, with 9 bases between. The CDR3, as DNA: TGTGCCAGCCTTAGTGAAGGAAACACCATATATTTT. Protein: CASLSEGNTIYF.

A few counts support this clone. The chain joins TRBV6-5 to TRBJ2-5; the D gene is possibly TRBD2 (5 bases). V was shortened by 0 bases and J by 7 bases, with 9 bases between the two germline ends. CDR1 is MNHEY, CDR2 SVGAGI, per germline. The CDR3 spans 13 residues. The CDR3 coding sequence is TGTGCCAGCAGTTACTCAGAGGCGGGGACCCAGTACTTC. It codes for CASSYSEAGTQYF.

V and J are TRBV27 and TRBJ1-2, with TRBD1 matching over 9 bases. The CDR3 contains 14 residues. J gave up 4 bases and V 8 bases, and 8 bases lay outside the gene matches. Germline CDR1 reads MNHEY; CDR2 reads SMNVEV (reference sequence). CDR3 in amino acids: CASFSPGQGYGYTF. The CDR3 region has the DNA TGTGCCAGCTTCTCCCCGGGACAGGGCTATGGCTACACCTTC.

The chain couples TRBV19 to TRBJ2-1, with 8 bases matching TRBD2. CDR3 length: 15 amino acids. The V segment lost 6 bases and the J segment 4 bases; nucleotides outside the gene matches: 8. Germline CDR1 reads LNHDA; CDR2 reads SQIVND (reference sequence). The CDR3 nucleotides are TGTGCCAGTAGGGCCCCGGGACTAGGGTACAATGAGCAGTTCTTC. Translated, it gives CASRAPGLGYNEQFF.

The CDR3: CASSFRAPGPGTLGSSYEQYF. DNA of the CDR3: TGCGCCAGCAGCTTCCGAGCCCCGGGTCCCGGTACTTTAGGGAGCTCCTACGAGCAGTACTTC. The J gene is TRBJ2-7, the V gene TRBV4-1, with a weak D call TRBD2 (5 bases). The ends were cut back, 5 bases at V and 0 bases at J, with 32 bases in the middle. The germline gives CDR1 MGHRA, CDR2 YSYEKL. CDR3 length equals 21 residues.

The J gene is TRBJ2-1, the V gene TRBV9; TRBD2 matches 8 bases. The CDR3 length is 15 residues. V dropped 3 bases and J dropped 5; count of bases not matched to a gene: 7. Germline V CDR1 and CDR2: SGDLS, YYNGEE. In DNA form, the CDR3 reads TGTGCCAGCAGCGAACGGACTAGCACACACAATGAGCAGTTCTTC. Translating it yields CASSERTSTHNEQFF. The full variable domain, completed using reference TRBV9 and TRBJ2-1, is DSGVTQTPKHLITATGQRVTLRCSPRSGDLSVYWYQQSLDQGLQFLIQYYNGEERAKGNILERFSAQQFPDLHSELNLSSLELGDSALYFCASSERTSTHNEQFFGPGTRLTVL.

The chain has TRBV11-2 and TRBJ1-5; D is ambiguous. In germline, CDR1 is SGHAT, CDR2 FQNNGV. The CDR3 is made up of 14 amino acids. Trimming cost V 2 bases and J 0 bases, with 5 bases left between them. CDR3 loop: CASSLTYSNQPQHF. DNA of the CDR3: TGTGCCAGCAGCTTAACTTATAGCAATCAGCCCCAGCATTTT.